The entry below describes one TCR beta chain. The time point here: after trial treatment. Described treatment: LDRT plus nivolumab, ipilimumab, low-dose cyclophosphamide and aspirin (RACIN trial). The CDR3 sequence is 13 residues long. Losses at the gene ends were 4 bases for V and 8 bases for J; bases not matched to a gene: 6. Germline CDR1 reads SQVTM; CDR2 reads ANQGSEA. Covering alpha and beta chains, TRAV- and TRBV-specific primers were used for the first-strand cDNA. Over approximately 20 PCR cycles, TCRs were amplified from a constant-region primer and V-primer adapter. From the reads, TCRdb called clonotypes with MiXCR, one entry per CDR3 protein. The table lists around 58,000 distinct CDR3 sequences, about 23% of them singletons. The data originate from a study of low-dose radiotherapy and immunotherapy resistance in tumors. About the research overall: Each patient was administered nivolumab intravenously at 240 mg, which was a flat dose, every two weeks, along with intravenous ipilimumab at 1 mg/kg every six weeks. Every two weeks, the protocol called for intravenous cyclophosphamide at 200 mg/m2. It was given one day before each radiation and immunotherapy administration.

This material consisted of PBMCs, taken after low-dose radiotherapy plus immunotherapy. This clonotype was obtained from a male donor with prostate cancer. This chain connects TRBV29-1 to TRBJ2-1; 9 nucleotides agree with TRBD1. This CDR3 reads CSVGQGGSYEQFF. CDR3 coding DNA: TGCAGCGTTGGACAGGGGGGGTCCTATGAGCAGTTCTTC.